The 21 T cell receptor beta chains reported below all come from one sample, sequenced in a study of blood T cell repertoires in COVID-19. TCRdb's table, derived via immunoSEQ multiplex PCR, lists solely in-frame clones and lacks some. The sample has 120,000 or so clones; approximately 80% are singletons. The sequenced sample consisted of peripheral blood. The receptors shown here come from a woman aged 45-60 years with acute or convalescent COVID-19.

The chain couples TRBV5-8 to TRBJ2-7; 7 bases are shared with TRBD1. Germline V gives CDR1 SGHTS, CDR2 YDEGEE. The CDR3 totals 14 residues. V was clipped by 2 bases and J by 5 bases; unmatched bases: 7. This CDR3 reads CASSFGQGTDEQYF. The CDR3, as DNA: TGTGCCAGCAGCTTCGGGCAAGGGACAGACGAGCAGTACTTC.

The genes are TRBV27 and TRBJ1-3; 10 bases fit TRBD1. Losses at the gene ends were 5 bases for V and 5 bases for J; bases not matched to a gene: 12. Per germline, CDR1 MNHEY and CDR2 SMNVEV (reference sequence). The length of the CDR3 is 17 residues. CDR3 protein: CASSPIQPGQGRNTIYF. The CDR3 DNA sequence: TGTGCCAGCAGTCCAATACAACCGGGACAGGGGAGAAACACCATATATTTT.

This chain connects TRBV5-1 to TRBJ2-7; TRBD1 matches at 8 bases. In germline, CDR1 is SGHRS, CDR2 YFSETQ. J was trimmed by 0 bases and V by 3 bases; bases with no gene match: 5. The CDR3 contains 15 residues. The CDR3 sequence is CASSSTGGSSYEQYF. CDR3 DNA: TGCGCCAGCAGCTCCACAGGGGGAAGCTCCTACGAGCAGTACTTC.

This clone has more than one count but fewer than ten. V and J are TRBV18 and TRBJ1-5; 10 bases are a match to TRBD1. The CDR3 totals 16 residues. The germline V gene has CDR1 KGHSH and CDR2 LQKENI. The junction had 8 bases not matched to a gene; V was cut back by 3 bases and J by 6 bases. CDR3 loop: CASSPGTGAVRQPQHF. Here the CDR3 DNA reads TGTGCCAGCTCACCGGGGACAGGGGCGGTGCGTCAGCCCCAGCATTTT. The full variable domain, completed using reference TRBV18 and TRBJ1-5, is NAGVMQNPRHLVRRRGQEARLRCSPMKGHSHVYWYRQLPEEGLKFMVYLQKENIIDESGMPKERFSAEFPKEGPSILRIQQVVRGDSAAYFCASSPGTGAVRQPQHFGDGTRLSIL.

This chain joins TRBV10-2 and TRBJ2-1; D is possibly TRBD1 (6 bases). The germline V gene encodes CDR1 WSHSY and CDR2 SAAADI. The CDR3 consists of 13 residues. Trimming stripped 10 bases from V and 3 bases from J, with 13 bases between. CDR3: CATQDSYYNEQFF. The CDR3 DNA follows: TGCGCCACCCAGGACAGTTACTACAATGAGCAGTTCTTC.

This clone was observed a single time. The chain combines TRBV4-2 with TRBJ2-1; D ambiguous. V was shortened by 2 bases and J by 6 bases, with 2 bases between the two germline ends. Germline V gene lookup returns CDR1 LGHNA and CDR2 YNFKEQ. There are 11 residues in the CDR3. The CDR3 DNA follows: TGTGCCAGCAGCCAACTCAATGAGCAGTTCTTC. The encoded protein is CASSQLNEQFF.

V is TRBV27 and J is TRBJ2-7, with 13 bases lining up with TRBD2. The germline CDR1 and CDR2 sequences are MNHEY and SMNVEV (reference sequence). Trimming cost V 3 bases and J 6 bases; bases outside gene matches: 17. The CDR3 sequence is 19 residues long. The chain's CDR3 is CASSFPQLAGGPPPLEQYF. For the CDR3, the DNA is TGTGCCAGCAGTTTCCCCCAACTAGCGGGAGGGCCTCCACCCCTCGAGCAGTACTTC.

The rearrangement uses TRBV3-1 (or the pseudogene TRBV3-2) and TRBJ1-1, with D possibly being TRBD1 (6 bases). CDR1 and CDR2 from the germline V gene are LGHDT and YNNKEL (reference sequence). There are 15 residues in the CDR3. V was pared by 0 bases and J by 5 bases, with 13 bases between. CDR3 amino acids: CASSQDVGAGTEAFF. The CDR3 DNA reads as TGTGCCAGCAGCCAAGATGTGGGGGCAGGGACTGAAGCTTTCTTT.

The chain combines TRBV7-8 with TRBJ1-5; D is possibly TRBD1 (5 bases). Germline CDR1 reads SGHVS; CDR2 reads FQNEAQ. The V end was cut by 0 bases, the J end by 2 bases, with 8 bases between. The CDR3 length is 15 residues. The CDR3 sequence is CASSLAQAGNQPQHF. The CDR3 region has the DNA TGTGCCAGCAGCTTAGCACAGGCCGGCAATCAGCCCCAGCATTTT.

This chain joins TRBV10-3 and TRBJ1-5; TRBD1 might be the D (6 bases). Germline CDR1 is ENHRY and CDR2 is SYGVKD. The CDR3 extends over 14 amino acids. V was trimmed by 4 bases and J by 2 bases, leaving 9 bases between them. The CDR3 protein is CAISANRGNQPQHF. In nucleotides, the CDR3 is TGTGCCATCAGTGCAAACAGGGGCAATCAGCCCCAGCATTTT.

V is TRBV18 and J is TRBJ1-1; TRBD1 might be the D (5 bases). Trimming took 3 bases from V and 1 from J, leaving 12 bases between them. The CDR3 extends over 15 amino acids. Per the germline V gene, CDR1 is KGHSH and CDR2 is LQKENI. The CDR3 nucleotides read TGTGCCAGCTCACCCTCAGGGCCAGGGAACACTGAAGCTTTCTTT. Translation gives CASSPSGPGNTEAFF.

This chain's CDR3 is CASSQVGGGNNSPLHF. Written as DNA, the CDR3 is TGTGCCAGCAGCCAAGTGGGAGGGGGTAATAATTCACCCCTCCACTTT. This chain connects TRBV14 to TRBJ1-6; possibly TRBD1 for D (6 bases). There are 16 residues in the CDR3. Per germline, CDR1 SGHDN and CDR2 FVKESK. Trimming left V 1 base short and J 5 bases short, with 12 bases between. Full variable domain (remainder filled in from reference TRBV14 and TRBJ1-6): EAGVTQFPSHSVIEKGQTVTLRCDPISGHDNLYWYRRVMGKEIKFLLHFVKESKQDESGMPNNRFLAERTGGTYSTLKVQPAELEDSGVYFCASSQVGGGNNSPLHFGNGTRLTVT.

The V call is TRBV28, the J call TRBJ1-2; the match to TRBD1 covers 7 bases. The CDR3 is made up of 14 amino acids. V lost 2 bases and J lost 3; bases outside the gene matches: 3. Germline loops: CDR1 MDHEN, CDR2 SYDVKM. The CDR3 protein is CASSLHQGDYGYTF. CDR3 DNA: TGTGCCAGCAGTTTACACCAGGGGGACTATGGCTACACCTTC.

This clone has only a few counts. The CDR3 loop reads CASSPDSNTEAFF. CDR3 sequence (DNA): TGTGCCAGCAGCCCAGACTCTAACACTGAAGCTTTCTTT. The genes are TRBV7-9 and TRBJ1-1; D is unclear. The CDR3 length is 13 residues. Germline-derived CDR1 and CDR2 are SEHNR and FQNEAQ (reference sequence). V gave up 5 bases and J gave up 2 bases, with 9 bases separating them.

This chain links TRBV28 with TRBJ1-2, with D uncertain. This CDR3 region has 14 residues. V lost 4 bases, J lost 8 bases, and 17 bases lay in between. Germline V gene lookup returns CDR1 MDHEN and CDR2 SYDVKM. This CDR3 is CASSSSLGVTGYTF. CDR3 coding DNA: TGTGCCAGCAGTTCGTCCCTCGGGGTGACCGGCTACACCTTC.

This chain links TRBV7-3 with TRBJ1-2; 8 positions agree with TRBD1. V gave up 5 bases and J gave up 8 bases; unmatched junction bases: 7. Germline V gene lookup returns CDR1 SGHTA and CDR2 FQGTGA. The CDR3 is made up of 13 amino acids. CDR3 coding DNA: TGTGCCAGCAGCCCCACGACAGGGGTAGGCTACACCTTC. Its protein product is CASSPTTGVGYTF. The variable domain in full, with the rest retrieved from reference TRBV7-3 and TRBJ1-2, is GAGVSQTPSNKVTEKGKYVELRCDPISGHTALYWYRQSLGQGPEFLIYFQGTGAADDSGLPNDRFFAVRPEGSVSTLKIQRTERGDSAVYLCASSPTTGVGYTFGSGTRLTVV.

The chain combines TRBV19 with TRBJ2-3; TRBD1 agrees at 9 bases. The germline V gene has CDR1 LNHDA and CDR2 SQIVND (reference sequence). The CDR3 extends over 14 amino acids. V lost 8 bases, J lost 4 bases, and 7 bases stayed unmatched. The chain's CDR3 is CASSGGQGPDTQYF. CDR3 in DNA: TGTGCCAGTTCTGGGGGACAGGGACCAGATACGCAGTATTTT.

The chain couples TRBV6-6 to TRBJ2-1, with a weak D call TRBD1 (5 bases). The V and J ends lost 0 bases and 6 bases respectively, with 9 bases between them. CDR3 length equals 14 residues. Germline assignment: CDR1 MNHNY and CDR2 SVGAGI (reference sequence). As DNA, the CDR3 is TGTGCCAGCAGTTACTCGGGGCTACTCAATGAGCAGTTCTTC. Amino acid sequence: CASSYSGLLNEQFF.

The chain combines TRBV11-2 with TRBJ2-6; no clear D gene. CDR1 SGHAT and CDR2 FQNNGV come from the germline V gene. With 4 bases removed from V and 1 base from J, the gap between germline ends came to 8 bases. The CDR3 covers 15 residues. CDR3 amino acids: CASSYLTSGANVLTF. The DNA for the CDR3 is TGTGCCAGCAGCTACCTGACATCTGGGGCCAACGTCCTGACTTTC.

This clone appeared a few times. The genes are TRBV5-1 and TRBJ2-1; D not resolved. Trimming took off 0 bases at V and 5 bases at J, with 6 bases between the two ends. This CDR3 has 13 residues. Germline CDR1 SGHRS, CDR2 YFSETQ. CDR3 nucleotides: TGCGCCAGCAGCTTGGACTACCACAATGAGCAGTTCTTC. Its translation: CASSLDYHNEQFF.

J is TRBJ2-1 and V is TRBV30, with 10 bases identical to TRBD2. Germline V CDR1 and CDR2: GTSNPN, SVGIG (reference sequence). Trimming cost V 7 bases and J 1 base; bases outside gene matches: 4. The length of the CDR3 is 14 residues. The DNA of the CDR3 is TGTGCCTCTAGCGGGAGCCGGTCCTACAATGAGCAGTTCTTC. Its protein product is CASSGSRSYNEQFF.